In its sample, the clone carrying this T cell receptor beta chain was seen a few times. The CDR3 contains 16 residues. The V segment lost 3 bases and the J segment 2 bases; nucleotides outside the gene matches: 5. Germline V gene data show CDR1 as SGHVS and CDR2 as FNYEAQ. The data originate from a study of blood T cell repertoires in COVID-19. Background on the study: COVID-19 samples collected from the United States, Italy and Spain covered acute and convalescent phases.

TCRdb's copy holds only in-frame clones and misses some; the assay was immunoSEQ multiplex PCR. Of nearly 85,000 clones listed, 83% were seen once; the top ten hold 15% to 20%. The source material was peripheral blood. The sequence was obtained from a woman aged 60-75 years with acute or convalescent COVID-19. V gene TRBV7-6 combines with J gene TRBJ1-3; 9 bases align to TRBD1. In DNA, the CDR3 is TGTGCCAGCAGCTTTGGGACAGGGAGTACTGGAAACACCATATATTTT. Its translation: CASSFGTGSTGNTIYF.